A single sample gave rise to the 22 T cell receptor beta chains below, sequenced in a study of CD8 T cells in Susac syndrome. RNA amounts of roughly 0.45 to 1 ug underwent reverse transcription with random hexamers. One entry per CDR3 protein results from TCRdb running MiXCR on the immunoSEQ multiplex PCR reads. This table has a few hundred thousand distinct CDR3 sequences, 80% to 95% appearing once. Sequencing was done on a sample of CD8+ T cells from PBMCs. Source of these receptors: a human donor with multiple sclerosis.

The CDR3 here is CASSLNSNPGGELFF. The CDR3 DNA reads TGTGCCAGCAGCTTAAACTCAAACCCTGGCGGGGAGCTGTTTTTT. The rearrangement uses TRBV7-2 and TRBJ2-2, with D unresolved. The V gene lost 2 bases and the J gene lost 7 bases, with 14 bases spanning the gap. The CDR3 runs 15 residues. Per the germline V gene, CDR1 is SGHTA and CDR2 is FQGNSA.

This chain connects TRBV6-5 to TRBJ1-5; D is unclear. The V gene lost 0 bases and the J gene lost 0 bases, with 6 bases spanning the gap. Germline CDR1 is MNHEY and CDR2 is SVGAGI. The CDR3 runs to 15 residues. The CDR3 is CASSYSMVSNQPQHF. CDR3 DNA: TGTGCCAGCAGTTACTCGATGGTTAGCAATCAGCCCCAGCATTTT.

V usage is TRBV7-9 and J usage is TRBJ1-5; D is perhaps TRBD1 (5 bases). Germline-derived CDR1 and CDR2 are SEHNR and FQNEAQ (reference sequence). The CDR3 loop spans 17 amino acids. The V end was cut by 3 bases, the J end by 2 bases, with 17 bases between. In DNA form, the CDR3 reads TGTGCCAGCAGCTTGGGGGACTTTGGCGGTGGCAATCAGCCCCAGCATTTT. Its protein product is CASSLGDFGGGNQPQHF.

The V call is TRBV4-2, the J call TRBJ2-7; D remains unclear. The germline V and J ends were trimmed by 0 bases and 3 bases, with 15 bases remaining between them. There are 16 residues in the CDR3. Germline V gene data show CDR1 as LGHNA and CDR2 as YNFKEQ. The CDR3 is CASSQDGRTVYYEQYF. CDR3 DNA: TGTGCCAGCAGCCAAGACGGCAGGACGGTCTACTACGAGCAGTACTTC.

The J gene is TRBJ1-6, the V gene TRBV9; TRBD1 might be the D (6 bases). The germline gives CDR1 SGDLS, CDR2 YYNGEE. V was shortened by 5 bases and J by 10 bases, with 19 bases between the two germline ends. The CDR3 length is 15 residues. CDR3 sequence reads: CASSLFEGGQSPLHF. CDR3 nucleotides: TGTGCCAGCAGTCTCTTCGAGGGGGGCCAATCACCCCTCCACTTT. The variable domain in full, with the rest retrieved from reference TRBV9 and TRBJ1-6, is DSGVTQTPKHLITATGQRVTLRCSPRSGDLSVYWYQQSLDQGLQFLIQYYNGEERAKGNILERFSAQQFPDLHSELNLSSLELGDSALYFCASSLFEGGQSPLHFGNGTRLTVT.

This clonotype was observed once. The chain combines TRBV14 with TRBJ2-7; 7 positions match TRBD2. Trimming took 5 bases from V and 6 from J; bases not matched to a gene: 13. This CDR3 is 15 amino acids long. Germline-derived CDR1 and CDR2 are SGHDN and FVKESK. The CDR3 here is CASSVWAGEPVEQYF. As DNA, the CDR3 is TGTGCCAGCAGCGTATGGGCGGGAGAGCCTGTCGAGCAGTACTTC.

This chain links TRBV6-6 with TRBJ2-1; 8 nucleotides align to TRBD2. This CDR3 is built from 15 residues. V shed 2 bases, J shed 8 bases, and the junction held 8 bases outside the gene matches. Germline V gene data show CDR1 as MNHNY and CDR2 as SVGAGI (reference sequence). The DNA for the CDR3 is TGTGCCAGCAGTTACCCCGGGACTAGTCGGCATGAGCAGTTCTTC. Translated, it gives CASSYPGTSRHEQFF.

This chain joins TRBV12-3 or TRBV12-4 and TRBJ1-5, with TRBD1 as a possible D gene (6 bases). Trimming removed 5 bases from V and 3 bases from J, with 17 bases in between. CDR3 size: 16 residues. Written as DNA, the CDR3 is TGTGCCAGCAGTCCTGAGGGGGGGCGGATCAATCAGCCCCAGCATTTT. Protein product: CASSPEGGRINQPQHF.

V gene TRBV11-3 combines with J gene TRBJ2-7, with D tentatively TRBD2 (5 bases). The CDR3 runs 13 residues. With 3 bases removed from V and 3 bases from J, the gap between germline ends came to 9 bases. In germline, CDR1 is SGHNT, CDR2 YENEEA. CDR3 in amino acids: CASSFGEIYEQYF. The CDR3, as DNA: TGTGCCAGCAGCTTCGGGGAGATCTACGAGCAGTACTTC.

The genes are TRBV19 and TRBJ2-7; 10 bases align to TRBD2. The CDR3 spans 15 residues. Trimming removed 1 base from V and 5 bases from J; junction bases left unmatched: 5. Germline V CDR1 and CDR2: LNHDA, SQIVND (reference sequence). The CDR3 here is CASSIVPGTSDEQYF. CDR3 sequence (DNA): TGTGCCAGTAGTATAGTACCAGGGACTAGCGACGAGCAGTACTTC. Full variable domain (remainder filled in from reference TRBV19 and TRBJ2-7): DGGITQSPKYLFRKEGQNVTLSCEQNLNHDAMYWYRQDPGQGLRLIYYSQIVNDFQKGDIAEGYSVSREKKESFPLTVTSAQKNPTAFYLCASSIVPGTSDEQYFGPGTRLTVT.

This clonotype was counted once. The chain recombines TRBV7-9 with TRBJ2-7, with TRBD1 matching 8 bases. Trimming at V came to 5 bases and at J to 5 bases, leaving 8 bases not matched to a gene. The CDR3 contains 14 residues. Germline CDR1 and CDR2: SEHNR and FQNEAQ (reference sequence). CDR3 sequence (DNA): TGTGCCAGCAGCGCCGGACAGGGTTTCAACGAGCAGTACTTC. Translating gives CASSAGQGFNEQYF.

The rearrangement uses TRBV5-1 and TRBJ2-1; 14 bases are shared with TRBD2. The CDR3 totals 17 residues. With 0 bases clipped from V and 8 bases from J, the junction kept 7 bases outside the gene matches. In germline, CDR1 is SGHRS, CDR2 YFSETQ. The CDR3 coding sequence is TGCGCCAGCAGCTTGGCCTCGGGACTAGCGGGAGTCTATGAGCAGTTCTTC. Protein product: CASSLASGLAGVYEQFF.

The CDR3 region has the DNA TGTGCCAGCAGCCCCGGGACAGGGCCGTCTGGCTTCACAGATACGCAGTATTTT. Amino acid sequence: CASSPGTGPSGFTDTQYF. The chain joins TRBV3-1 to TRBJ2-3; 9 nucleotides line up with TRBD1. Germline V gene sequence: CDR1 LGHDT, CDR2 YNNKEL (reference sequence). Losses at the gene ends were 4 bases for V and 2 bases for J; bases not matched to a gene: 13. The CDR3 is made up of 18 amino acids.

This chain links TRBV7-6 with TRBJ2-7; 8 positions agree with TRBD2. The CDR3 runs 14 residues. V was clipped by 4 bases and J by 5 bases; unmatched bases: 7. Germline loops: CDR1 SGHVS, CDR2 FNYEAQ. The CDR3 nucleotides read TGTGCCAGCAGCTCCAGCGGGAGTCCCGACGAGCAGTACTTC. This sequence encodes CASSSSGSPDEQYF.

This chain joins TRBV5-1 and TRBJ2-1; 8 bases are shared with TRBD2. The germline gives CDR1 SGHRS, CDR2 YFSETQ. CDR3 size: 15 residues. Trimming at V came to 1 base and at J to 9 bases, leaving 9 bases not matched to a gene. The CDR3 nucleotides are TGCGCCAGCAGCTTGCGTCTAGCGGGCCCGCGTGAGCAGTTCTTC. It yields the protein CASSLRLAGPREQFF.

The genes are TRBV6-5 and TRBJ1-2; D possibly corresponds to TRBD1 (5 bases). Between the trimmed V and J ends, which lost 5 bases and 0 bases, there was a span of 10 bases. Germline-derived CDR1 and CDR2 are MNHEY and SVGAGI. The CDR3 has 14 residues. CDR3 in DNA: TGTGCCAGCAGTGAGACAGTGTCTAACTATGGCTACACCTTC. Protein: CASSETVSNYGYTF.

The J gene is TRBJ2-3, the V gene TRBV12-3 or TRBV12-4; 10 nucleotides match TRBD2. J lost 0 bases, V lost 5 bases, and 14 bases had no gene match. The CDR3 is made up of 19 amino acids. CDR3 loop: CASSAFSLAGGSSTDTQYF. In nucleotides, the CDR3 is TGTGCCAGCAGTGCGTTCTCGTTAGCGGGGGGCTCTAGCACAGATACGCAGTATTTT.

The V call is TRBV30, the J call TRBJ1-5; D is uncertain. CDR1 is GTSNPN, CDR2 SVGIG, per germline (reference sequence). V gave up 0 bases and J gave up 4 bases, with 7 bases separating them. This CDR3 region has 13 residues. The CDR3 loop is CAWSVTLNQPQHF. As DNA, the CDR3 is TGTGCCTGGAGTGTGACGTTAAATCAGCCCCAGCATTTT.

The J gene is TRBJ2-7, the V gene TRBV19, with TRBD2 as a possible D gene (7 bases). Between the trimmed V and J ends, which lost 3 bases and 6 bases, there was a span of 12 bases. The CDR3 length is 13 residues. Germline assignment: CDR1 LNHDA and CDR2 SQIVND (reference sequence). The CDR3 protein is CASSILRGGEQYF. Written as DNA, the CDR3 is TGTGCCAGTAGTATTCTGAGGGGGGGCGAGCAGTACTTC.

The chain is built from TRBV19 and TRBJ1-5; D perhaps matches TRBD1 (5 bases). Germline CDR1 reads LNHDA; CDR2 reads SQIVND (reference sequence). The CDR3 is made up of 12 amino acids. The germline V and J ends were trimmed by 10 bases and 4 bases, with 11 bases remaining between them. CDR3 residues: CATMEGNQPQHF. CDR3 DNA: TGTGCCACAATGGAGGGGAATCAGCCCCAGCATTTT.

This chain links TRBV23-1 with TRBJ1-5, with D uncertain. TRBV23-1 carries the ORF label, with uncertain function. The length of the CDR3 is 18 residues. Trimming cost V 10 bases and J 6 bases, with 31 bases left between them. The CDR3 DNA is TGCGCCACCAACACTACCCGGGCCGAGGGAGCAAGGGTTCAGCCCCAGCATTTT. Protein: CATNTTRAEGARVQPQHF.

The chain recombines TRBV13 with TRBJ2-3, with 9 bases that match TRBD2. Looked up from germline, CDR1 is PRHDT and CDR2 is FYEKMQ (reference sequence). Trimming took 3 bases from V and 2 from J; bases not matched to a gene: 6. This CDR3 is built from 16 residues. The CDR3 nucleotides are TGTGCCAGCAGCTTCCGGCTAGCGGGGAACACAGATACGCAGTATTTT. Translating it yields CASSFRLAGNTDTQYF.